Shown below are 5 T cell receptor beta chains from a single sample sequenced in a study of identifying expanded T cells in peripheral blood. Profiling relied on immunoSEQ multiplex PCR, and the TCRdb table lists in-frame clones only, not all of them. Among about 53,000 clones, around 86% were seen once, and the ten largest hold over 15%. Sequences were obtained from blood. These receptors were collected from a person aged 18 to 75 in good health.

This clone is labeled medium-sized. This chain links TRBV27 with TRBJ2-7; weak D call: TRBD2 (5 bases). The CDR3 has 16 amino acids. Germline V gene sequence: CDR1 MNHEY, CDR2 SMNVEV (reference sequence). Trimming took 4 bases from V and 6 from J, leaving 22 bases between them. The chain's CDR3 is CASSSDISRASGEQYF. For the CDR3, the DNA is TGTGCCAGCAGTTCAGACATATCGCGGGCCTCGGGCGAGCAGTACTTC.

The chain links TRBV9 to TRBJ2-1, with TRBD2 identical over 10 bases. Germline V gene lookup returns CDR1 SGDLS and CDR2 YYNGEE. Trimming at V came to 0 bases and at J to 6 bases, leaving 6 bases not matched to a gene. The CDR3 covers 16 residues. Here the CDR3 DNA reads TGTGCCAGCAGCGTAGATCCAGCGGGAGGGTCCAATGAGCAGTTCTTC. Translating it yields CASSVDPAGGSNEQFF.

The CDR3 coding sequence is TGTGCCAGCAGCGTAGCGGCGGGGGGGCCTTCAGATACGCAGTATTTT. It specifies CASSVAAGGPSDTQYF. This chain uses TRBV9 with TRBJ2-3; 9 bases fit TRBD2. This CDR3 has 16 residues. V dropped 0 bases and J dropped 4; count of bases not matched to a gene: 6. Germline CDR1 reads SGDLS; CDR2 reads YYNGEE.

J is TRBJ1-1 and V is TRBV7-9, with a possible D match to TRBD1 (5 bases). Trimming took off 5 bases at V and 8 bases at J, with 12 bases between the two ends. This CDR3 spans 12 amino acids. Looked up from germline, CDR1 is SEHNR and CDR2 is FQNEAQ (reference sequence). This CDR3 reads CASSPRAGEAFF. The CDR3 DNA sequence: TGTGCCAGCAGCCCACGGGCAGGGGAAGCTTTCTTT.

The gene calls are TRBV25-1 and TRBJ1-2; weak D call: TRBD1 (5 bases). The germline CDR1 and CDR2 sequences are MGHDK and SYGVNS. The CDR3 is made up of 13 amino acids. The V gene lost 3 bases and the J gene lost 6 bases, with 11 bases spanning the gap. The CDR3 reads CASSELGANGYTF. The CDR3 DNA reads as TGTGCCAGCAGTGAGTTAGGGGCGAATGGCTACACCTTC.